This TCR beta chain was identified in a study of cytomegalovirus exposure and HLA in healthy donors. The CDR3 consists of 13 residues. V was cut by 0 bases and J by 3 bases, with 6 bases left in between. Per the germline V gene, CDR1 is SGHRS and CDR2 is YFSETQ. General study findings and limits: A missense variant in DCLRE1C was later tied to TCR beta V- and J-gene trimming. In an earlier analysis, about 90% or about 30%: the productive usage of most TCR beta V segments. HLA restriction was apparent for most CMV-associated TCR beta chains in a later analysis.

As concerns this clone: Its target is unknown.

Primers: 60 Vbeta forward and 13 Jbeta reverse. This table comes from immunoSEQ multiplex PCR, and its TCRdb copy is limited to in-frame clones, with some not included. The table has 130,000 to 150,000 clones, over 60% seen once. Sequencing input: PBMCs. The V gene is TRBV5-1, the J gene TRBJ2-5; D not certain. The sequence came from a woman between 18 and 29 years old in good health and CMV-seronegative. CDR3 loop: CASSLAIEETQYF. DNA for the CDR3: TGCGCCAGCAGCTTGGCAATAGAAGAGACCCAGTACTTC.